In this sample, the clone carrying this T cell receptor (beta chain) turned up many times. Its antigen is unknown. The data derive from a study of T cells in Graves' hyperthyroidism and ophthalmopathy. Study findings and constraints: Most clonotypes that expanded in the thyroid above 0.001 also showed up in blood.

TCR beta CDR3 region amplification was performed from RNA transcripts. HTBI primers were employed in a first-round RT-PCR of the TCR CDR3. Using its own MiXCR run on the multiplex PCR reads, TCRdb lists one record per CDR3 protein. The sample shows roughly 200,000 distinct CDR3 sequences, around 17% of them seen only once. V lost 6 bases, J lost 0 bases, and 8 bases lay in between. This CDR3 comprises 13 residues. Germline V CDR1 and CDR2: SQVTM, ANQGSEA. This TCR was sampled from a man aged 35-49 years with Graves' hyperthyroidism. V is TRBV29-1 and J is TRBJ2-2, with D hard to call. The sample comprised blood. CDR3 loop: CSVRQTNTGELFF. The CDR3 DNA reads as TGCAGCGTCAGGCAAACGAACACCGGGGAGCTGTTTTTT.